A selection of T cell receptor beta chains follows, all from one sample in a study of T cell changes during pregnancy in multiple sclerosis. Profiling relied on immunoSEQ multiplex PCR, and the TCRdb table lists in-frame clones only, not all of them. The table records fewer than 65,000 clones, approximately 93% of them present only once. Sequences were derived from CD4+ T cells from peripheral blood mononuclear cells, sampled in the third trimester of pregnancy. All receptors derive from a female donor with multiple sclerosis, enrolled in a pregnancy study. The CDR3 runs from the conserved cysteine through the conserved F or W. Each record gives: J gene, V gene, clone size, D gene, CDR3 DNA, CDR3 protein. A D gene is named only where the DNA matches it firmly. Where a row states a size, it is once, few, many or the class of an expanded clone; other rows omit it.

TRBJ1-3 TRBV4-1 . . TGCGCCAGCAGCCAAGTTCGCGGGGGTGGAAACACCATATATTTT CASSQVRGGGNTIYF
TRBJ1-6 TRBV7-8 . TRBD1 TGTGCCAGCAGCTTAGAAGGGACAGGGTGGAATAATTCACCCCTCCACTTT CASSLEGTGWNNSPLHF
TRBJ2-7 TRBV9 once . TGTGCCAGCAGCGCGAGGGCGGAGGGCGAGCAGTACTTC CASSARAEGEQYF
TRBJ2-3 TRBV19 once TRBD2 TGTGCCAGTAGGAGAACTACTAGCGCAGATACGCAGTATTTT CASRRTTSADTQYF
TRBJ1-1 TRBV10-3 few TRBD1 TGTGCCATCAGTGAGATTGGACAGGGAATGAACACTGAAGCTTTCTTT CAISEIGQGMNTEAFF
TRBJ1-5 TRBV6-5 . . TGTGCCAGCAGTTCGGCGGTGAACAGGGGCAATCAGCCCCAGCATTTT CASSSAVNRGNQPQHF
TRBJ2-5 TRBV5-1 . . TGCGCCAGCAGCTTGGCCCAGGGACAAGAGACCCAGTACTTC CASSLAQGQETQYF
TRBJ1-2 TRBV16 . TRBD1 TGTGCCAGCAGCCAATTGGGACAGAACTATGGCTACACCTTC CASSQLGQNYGYTF
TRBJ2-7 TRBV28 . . TGTGCCAGCAGTTTATGGAGTAGCTCGAACTACGAGCAGTACTTC CASSLWSSSNYEQYF
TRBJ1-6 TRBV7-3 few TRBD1 TGTGCCAGCAGCCCAACCGGGACAGACTATTCACCCCTCCACTTT CASSPTGTDYSPLHF
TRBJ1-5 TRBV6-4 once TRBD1 TGTGCCAGCACCGGGACAGGGGGCACGGGGCCCCAGCATTTT CASTGTGGTGPQHF
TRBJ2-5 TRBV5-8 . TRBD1 TGTGCCAGCAGCTCCGCAGGGGGCGGAAGGCAAGAGACCCAGTACTTC CASSSAGGGRQETQYF
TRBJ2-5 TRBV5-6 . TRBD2 TGTGCCAGCAGCTTGCGGGTGGTGGCTAGCGGTACGGAGACCCAGTACTTC CASSLRVVASGTETQYF
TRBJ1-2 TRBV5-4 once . TGTGCCAGCAGCTCCGCTGTTGCTATTAACTATGGCTACACCTTC CASSSAVAINYGYTF
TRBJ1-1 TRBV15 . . TGTGCCACCAGCAGAGGGGGAGGGAACACTGAAGCTTTCTTT CATSRGGGNTEAFF
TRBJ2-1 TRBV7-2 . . TGTGCCAGCAGCCAGACTATGGGGTTGTACAATGAGCAGTTCTTC CASSQTMGLYNEQFF
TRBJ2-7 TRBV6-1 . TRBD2 TGTGCCAGCAGTGACCCATCTGGAGGGAGGGACGAGCAGTACTTC CASSDPSGGRDEQYF
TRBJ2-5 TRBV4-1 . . TGCGCCAGCAGCCAACGACAGGACCAAGAGACCCAGTACTTC CASSQRQDQETQYF
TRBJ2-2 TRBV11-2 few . TGTGCCAGCAGCTTAGAAGCTTCCACCGGGGAGCTGTTTTTT CASSLEASTGELFF
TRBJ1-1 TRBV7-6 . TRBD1 TGTGCCAGCAGCTCTCCATTGGGACAGGCGAACACTGAAGCTTTCTTT CASSSPLGQANTEAFF
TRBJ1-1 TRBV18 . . TGTGCCAGCTCCTCGTGGGCGGGGGACACTGAAGCTTTCTTT CASSSWAGDTEAFF
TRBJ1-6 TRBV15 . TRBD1 TGTGCCACCAGCACGGACAGGGGTTCACCCCTCCACTTT CATSTDRGSPLHF
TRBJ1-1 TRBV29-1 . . TGCAGCGTTCACGGGACTGAAGCTTTCTTT CSVHGTEAFF
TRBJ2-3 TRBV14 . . TGTGCCAGCAGCCAAGATCTTGGAGCGTCTAGCACAGATACGCAGTATTTT CASSQDLGASSTDTQYF
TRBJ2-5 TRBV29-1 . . TGCAGCGTGTCCACAGGGAGCGAAGAGACCCAGTACTTC CSVSTGSEETQYF
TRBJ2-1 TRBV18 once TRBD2 TGTGCCAGCTCACCACTGAGGCTAGCGGGAGGCCGCTCCTACAATGAGCAGTTCTTC CASSPLRLAGGRSYNEQFF
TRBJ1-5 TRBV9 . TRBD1 TGTGCCAGCAGCGTAGGGGACAGGGCTTCGCAGCCCCAGCATTTT CASSVGDRASQPQHF
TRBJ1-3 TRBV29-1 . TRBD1 TGCAGCGTTGAAGGGCCCGGGACAGGGGCTGGAAACACCATATATTTT CSVEGPGTGAGNTIYF
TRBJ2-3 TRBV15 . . TGTGCCACCAGCAGAACAGCAGGGGCCGGTACAGATACGCAGTATTTT CATSRTAGAGTDTQYF
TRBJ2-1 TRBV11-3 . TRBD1 TGTGCCAGCAGCTTAGGAGTTGGGACAGGTCGATACAATGAGCAGTTCTTC CASSLGVGTGRYNEQFF
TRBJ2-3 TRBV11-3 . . TGTGCCAGCAGCTTGATGAGCATTCCGGGTAGCGAGGGCACAGATACGCAGTATTTT CASSLMSIPGSEGTDTQYF
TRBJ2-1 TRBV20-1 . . TGCAGTGCTAGGCAACAGGGTGGGCAGTTCTTC CSARQQGGQFF
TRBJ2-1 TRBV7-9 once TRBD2 TGTGCCAGCAGCCCAGGACTAGCGGGGGCGAGCTCCTACAATGAGCAGTTCTTC CASSPGLAGASSYNEQFF
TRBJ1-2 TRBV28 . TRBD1 TGTGCCAGCAACGCAGGGGGGAATAACTATGGCTACACCTTC CASNAGGNNYGYTF
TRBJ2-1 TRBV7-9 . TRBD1 TGTGCCAGCAGCTTAAGCCGGACAGGGGGCTACAATGAGCAGTTCTTC CASSLSRTGGYNEQFF
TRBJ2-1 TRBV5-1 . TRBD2 TGCGCCAGCAGCTGGGACGGGAGGGGTAATGAGCAGTTCTTC CASSWDGRGNEQFF
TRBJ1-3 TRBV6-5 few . TGTGCCAGCAGCCTGGGGGCCTACTCTGGAAACACCATATATTTT CASSLGAYSGNTIYF
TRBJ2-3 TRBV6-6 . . TGTGCCAGCAGTTACTCTCTCAGCACAGATACGCAGTATTTT CASSYSLSTDTQYF
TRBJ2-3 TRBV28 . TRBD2 TGTGCCAGCAGTTCCGTGGCGGGAGGGCAAGATACGCAGTATTTT CASSSVAGGQDTQYF
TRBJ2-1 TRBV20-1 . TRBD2 TGCAGTGCAAGACTAGCGGGGGGGCAGTTCTTC CSARLAGGQFF
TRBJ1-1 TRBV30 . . . CAWRFAGGAKGFF
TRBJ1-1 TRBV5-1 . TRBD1 TGCGCCAGCAGCTTGGCCGATGACAGGGGAAGTGAAGCTTTCTTT CASSLADDRGSEAFF
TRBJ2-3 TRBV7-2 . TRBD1 TGTGCCAGCAGCTTCCGCCGGGGACAGGGGGCGGATACGCAGTATTTT CASSFRRGQGADTQYF
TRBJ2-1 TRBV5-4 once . TGTGCCAGCAGCTTGGGCGGGGCGTCCTACAATGAGCAGTTCTTC CASSLGGASYNEQFF
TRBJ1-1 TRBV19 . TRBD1 TGTGCCAGTAGTCCCGACAGGGGGAACACTGAAGCTTTCTTT CASSPDRGNTEAFF
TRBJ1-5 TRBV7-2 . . TGTGCCAGCAGCTTAGTAGGTAGGGGAGGCTGGAATCAGCCCCAGCATTTT CASSLVGRGGWNQPQHF
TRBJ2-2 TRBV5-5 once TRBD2 TGTGCCAGCAGGGGTTCTAGCGGGAGGTACACCGGGGAGCTGTTTTTT CASRGSSGRYTGELFF
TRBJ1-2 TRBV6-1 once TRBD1 TGTGCCAGCAGTACCCCGGGACAGGGGGCAGCTGGCTACACCTTC CASSTPGQGAAGYTF
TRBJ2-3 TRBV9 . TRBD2 TGTGCCAGCAACATCGGGGGGGGCAGCACAGATACGCAGTATTTT CASNIGGGSTDTQYF
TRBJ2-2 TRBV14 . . TGTGCCAGCAGCCGAATAGGCGGGAACACCGGGGAGCTGTTTTTT CASSRIGGNTGELFF
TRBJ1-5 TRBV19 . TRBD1 TGTGCCAGTAGGAGGGACAGGGGGGCGCCCCAGCATTTT CASRRDRGAPQHF
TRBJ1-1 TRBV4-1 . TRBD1 TGCGCCAGCAGCCAAGATCTACAGGGGGAATGGATTGAAGCTTTCTTT CASSQDLQGEWIEAFF